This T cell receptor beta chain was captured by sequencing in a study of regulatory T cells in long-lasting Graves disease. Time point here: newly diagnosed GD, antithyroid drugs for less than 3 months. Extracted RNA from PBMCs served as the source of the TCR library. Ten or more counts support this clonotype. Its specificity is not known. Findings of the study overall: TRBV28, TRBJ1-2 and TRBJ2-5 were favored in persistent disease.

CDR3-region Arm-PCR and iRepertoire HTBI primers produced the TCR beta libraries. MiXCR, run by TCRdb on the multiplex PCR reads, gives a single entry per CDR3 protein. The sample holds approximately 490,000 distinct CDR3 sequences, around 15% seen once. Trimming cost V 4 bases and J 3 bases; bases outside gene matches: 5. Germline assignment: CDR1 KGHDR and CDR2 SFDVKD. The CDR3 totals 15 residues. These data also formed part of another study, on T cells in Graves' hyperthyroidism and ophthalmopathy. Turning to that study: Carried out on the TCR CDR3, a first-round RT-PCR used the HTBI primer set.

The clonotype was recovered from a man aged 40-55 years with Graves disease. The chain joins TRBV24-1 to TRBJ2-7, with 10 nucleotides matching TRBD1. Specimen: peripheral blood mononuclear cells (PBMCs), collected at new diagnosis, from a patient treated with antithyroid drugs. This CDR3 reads CATSDSGTGVYEQYF. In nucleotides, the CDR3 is TGTGCCACCAGTGACTCCGGGACAGGGGTCTACGAGCAGTACTTC.